What follows are 23 T cell receptor beta chains derived from one specimen sequenced in a study of cytomegalovirus exposure and HLA in healthy donors. Researchers ran the PCR with 60 Vbeta and 13 Jbeta primers. The protocol was immunoSEQ multiplex PCR, while the TCRdb copy is restricted to in-frame clones and leaves out a portion. This table holds 60,000 to 80,000 clones. The specimen was PBMCs. The receptor source for this set is a boy younger than 18 in good health and CMV-seronegative.

The chain combines TRBV7-9 with TRBJ2-7; 8 bases line up with TRBD1. The junction had 10 bases not matched to a gene; V was cut back by 4 bases and J by 5 bases. The CDR3 spans 15 residues. Germline CDR1 reads SEHNR; CDR2 reads FQNEAQ (reference sequence). CDR3 loop: CASSSTGTGPHEQYF. The CDR3 coding sequence is TGTGCCAGCAGCTCCACCGGGACAGGCCCCCACGAGCAGTACTTC.

This chain links TRBV5-1 with TRBJ1-1, with D possibly TRBD1 on 5 matching bases. The ends were cut back, 0 bases at V and 0 bases at J, with 9 bases in the middle. This CDR3 region has 15 residues. Germline loops: CDR1 SGHRS, CDR2 YFSETQ. This chain's CDR3 is CASSLDRLMNTEAFF. For the CDR3, the DNA is TGCGCCAGCAGCTTGGACAGGCTTATGAACACTGAAGCTTTCTTT. The variable domain in full, with the rest retrieved from reference TRBV5-1 and TRBJ1-1, is KAGVTQTPRYLIKTRGQQVTLSCSPISGHRSVSWYQQTPGQGLQFLFEYFSETQRNKGNFPGRFSGRQFSNSRSEMNVSTLELGDSALYLCASSLDRLMNTEAFFGQGTRLTVV.

This chain links TRBV7-9 with TRBJ2-5; 7 bases map to TRBD1. Germline V gene lookup returns CDR1 SEHNR and CDR2 FQNEAQ (reference sequence). This CDR3 contains 15 residues. Trimming cost V 6 bases and J 1 base; bases outside gene matches: 8. CDR3 nucleotides: TGTGCCAGCAGTCCCGACTGGGACAGCCAAGAGACCCAGTACTTC. Translation: CASSPDWDSQETQYF.

CDR3 DNA: TGTGCCAGCAGCTTATCTCTTCTGGGGGCGGGAAACACCATATATTTT. This codes for CASSLSLLGAGNTIYF. The chain joins TRBV7-8 to TRBJ1-3; D perhaps matches TRBD1 (6 bases). CDR3 length equals 16 residues. Germline-derived CDR1 and CDR2 are SGHVS and FQNEAQ. The V gene lost 2 bases and the J gene lost 4 bases, with 15 bases spanning the gap.

The V and J genes are TRBV6-4 and TRBJ2-3, with TRBD2 matching over 9 bases. Germline values: CDR1 MRHNA, CDR2 SNTAGT. The CDR3 loop spans 15 amino acids. J was trimmed by 0 bases and V by 6 bases; bases with no gene match: 4. DNA for the CDR3: TGTGCCAGCAGCCGGACTAGCGAGAGCACAGATACGCAGTATTTT. Its protein product is CASSRTSESTDTQYF.

The chain is built from TRBV6-1 and TRBJ1-4; no firm D call. Germline V CDR1 and CDR2: MNHNS, SASEGT. CDR3 size: 13 residues. The V and J ends lost 8 bases and 0 bases respectively, with 7 bases between them. The CDR3 is CASLRSTNEKLFF. Written as DNA, the CDR3 is TGTGCCAGCCTCAGATCAACTAATGAAAAACTGTTTTTT.

The V and J genes are TRBV5-6 and TRBJ1-2, with TRBD1 matching over 7 bases. CDR1 and CDR2 from the germline V gene are SGHDT and YYEEEE. This CDR3 is 15 amino acids long. The ends lost 4 bases at V and 3 bases at J; junction bases unmatched: 9. CDR3 bases: TGTGCCAGCAGCATACCTTTCGACAGGGACTATGGCTACACCTTC. It is translated as CASSIPFDRDYGYTF.

This chain links TRBV4-2 with TRBJ2-2; 9 bases align to TRBD2. The germline gives CDR1 LGHNA, CDR2 YNFKEQ. This CDR3 is built from 15 residues. The V gene end was trimmed by 0 bases and the J gene end by 8 bases; junction bases not matched to a gene: 4. The CDR3 sequence is CASSQDFSGRGELFF. As DNA, the CDR3 is TGTGCCAGCAGCCAAGATTTTAGCGGGAGAGGGGAGCTGTTTTTT.

V and J are TRBV5-4 and TRBJ2-7, with D unresolved. The CDR3 runs 15 residues. Germline assignment: CDR1 SGHNT and CDR2 YYREEE (reference sequence). V was cut by 0 bases and J by 2 bases, with 12 bases left in between. The CDR3 DNA sequence: TGTGCCAGCAGCTTGGTTGAAAGAGGAGCCTACGAGCAGTACTTC. Translated, it gives CASSLVERGAYEQYF.

The J gene is TRBJ1-4, the V gene TRBV9; possible D gene TRBD1, 6 bases. The germline V gene has CDR1 SGDLS and CDR2 YYNGEE. The CDR3 sequence is 15 residues long. Trimming stripped 3 bases from V and 7 bases from J, with 16 bases between. CDR3 residues: CASSAQTGITEKLFF. The CDR3 DNA is TGTGCCAGCAGCGCGCAAACAGGGATAACTGAAAAACTGTTTTTT.

The gene calls are TRBV30 and TRBJ2-2; D not resolved. The CDR3 runs to 12 residues. From germline, CDR1 is GTSNPN and CDR2 SVGIG (reference sequence). The ends were cut back, 1 base at V and 7 bases at J, with 7 bases in the middle. CDR3 nucleotide sequence: TGTGCCTGGAGTGCGGAGCACGGGGAGCTGTTTTTT. Translated, it gives CAWSAEHGELFF.

This rearrangement joins TRBV5-1 to TRBJ1-4; 7 bases align to TRBD1. This CDR3 has 16 residues. The germline V gene encodes CDR1 SGHRS and CDR2 YFSETQ. Trimming cost V 0 bases and J 6 bases; bases outside gene matches: 8. In DNA, the CDR3 is TGCGCCAGCAGCTTGGACCAGACAGGGCGGGATGAAAAACTGTTTTTT. It yields the protein CASSLDQTGRDEKLFF.

J is TRBJ1-6 and V is TRBV7-2; 7 bases are shared with TRBD1. J lost 10 bases, V lost 3 bases, and 3 bases had no gene match. CDR3 size: 13 residues. Germline CDR1 is SGHTA and CDR2 is FQGNSA. Here the CDR3 reads CASSFPGGSPLHF. For the CDR3, the DNA is TGTGCCAGCAGCTTCCCAGGGGGGTCACCCCTCCACTTT. Variable domain in full (rest from reference TRBV7-2 and TRBJ1-6): GAGVSQSPSNKVTEKGKDVELRCDPISGHTALYWYRQSLGQGLEFLIYFQGNSAPDKSGLPSDRFSAERTGGSVSTLTIQRTQQEDSAVYLCASSFPGGSPLHFGNGTRLTVT.

The chain couples TRBV27 to TRBJ2-1, with D possibly TRBD2 on 6 matching bases. The CDR3 runs 15 residues. V lost 3 bases and J lost 2, with 11 bases in between. Germline V gene lookup returns CDR1 MNHEY and CDR2 SMNVEV (reference sequence). In nucleotides, the CDR3 is TGTGCCAGCAGTTTCGGGGGTGTTACCTACAATGAGCAGTTCTTC. Amino acid sequence: CASSFGGVTYNEQFF.

The V gene is TRBV30, the J gene TRBJ2-7; 8 bases fit TRBD1. Trimming removed 0 bases from V and 1 base from J; junction bases left unmatched: 5. The V gene's germline CDR1 is GTSNPN and CDR2 SVGIG (reference sequence). CDR3 length: 15 amino acids. The chain's CDR3 is CAWSVKRTGSYEQYF. Written as DNA, the CDR3 is TGTGCCTGGAGTGTAAAACGGACAGGGTCCTACGAGCAGTACTTC. Combining the CDR3 with reference TRBV30 and TRBJ2-7 gives the whole variable domain SQTIHQWPATLVQPVGSPLSLECTVEGTSNPNLYWYRQAAGRGLQLLFYSVGIGQISSEVPQNLSASRPQDRQFILSSKKLLLSDSGFYLCAWSVKRTGSYEQYFGPGTRLTVT.

This chain links TRBV5-1 with TRBJ2-5, with D possibly matching TRBD1 (5 bases). The ends were cut back, 4 bases at V and 0 bases at J, with 16 bases in the middle. This CDR3 contains 16 residues. The germline V gene encodes CDR1 SGHRS and CDR2 YFSETQ. CDR3 protein: CASSEDNDRYQETQYF. CDR3 nucleotide sequence: TGCGCCAGCAGCGAAGATAATGACAGATACCAAGAGACCCAGTACTTC.

The chain uses TRBV12-5 and TRBJ2-1, with D uncertain. This CDR3 has 12 amino acids. The germline V and J ends were trimmed by 7 bases and 14 bases, with 18 bases remaining between them. The germline V gene has CDR1 LGHNT and CDR2 FRNRAP. This chain's CDR3 is CASAPNVAREFF. The CDR3 DNA sequence: TGTGCTAGTGCTCCTAATGTGGCCCGGGAGTTCTTC.

V and J are TRBV7-9 and TRBJ2-1; no definite D call. The CDR3 is 13 residues long. V was pared by 1 base and J by 8 bases, with 9 bases between. The germline gives CDR1 SEHNR, CDR2 FQNEAQ (reference sequence). CDR3 sequence: CASSLVSQDEQFF. CDR3 nucleotides: TGTGCCAGCAGCTTAGTAAGTCAGGATGAGCAGTTCTTC.

The chain joins TRBV29-1 to TRBJ2-5; 10 bases agree with TRBD2. The V and J ends lost 2 bases and 2 bases, in that order; junction bases with no gene match: 14. Germline assignment: CDR1 SQVTM and CDR2 ANQGSEA. The CDR3 covers 18 residues. Here the CDR3 reads CSVERGSGGAWGQETQYF. The DNA of the CDR3 is TGCAGCGTTGAAAGGGGAAGCGGGGGGGCTTGGGGACAAGAGACCCAGTACTTC.

Here the CDR3 DNA reads TGTGCCAGCAGCTTGAGCGGCAATCAGCCCCAGCATTTT. This sequence encodes CASSLSGNQPQHF. The chain combines TRBV5-6 with TRBJ1-5; D gene ambiguous. Germline CDR1 reads SGHDT; CDR2 reads YYEEEE. Deletions cut 1 base from V and 2 bases from J, with 4 bases between. The CDR3 runs to 13 residues.

The V and J genes are TRBV27 and TRBJ1-1; D not resolved. The germline V gene encodes CDR1 MNHEY and CDR2 SMNVEV (reference sequence). CDR3 length: 14 amino acids. V shed 3 bases and J shed 2 bases, with 10 bases lying between them. The CDR3 DNA reads TGTGCCAGCAGTTTGAAGAGGGCTAACACTGAAGCTTTCTTT. Its translation: CASSLKRANTEAFF.

The CDR3 spells CASSLAGTSVPDTQYF. CDR3 sequence (DNA): TGTGCCAGCAGCTTGGCTGGGACTAGCGTCCCAGATACGCAGTATTTT. The gene calls are TRBV5-4 and TRBJ2-3; TRBD2 agrees at 10 bases. CDR1 and CDR2 (germline): SGHNT, YYREEE (reference sequence). The junction had 5 bases not matched to a gene; V was cut back by 0 bases and J by 4 bases. The CDR3 covers 16 residues.

DNA for the CDR3: TGCGCCAGCAGCCAAACGGGACAGGGGGGCGAGCAGTACTTC. It encodes CASSQTGQGGEQYF. V usage is TRBV4-1 and J usage is TRBJ2-7, with TRBD1 identical over 11 bases. Germline values: CDR1 MGHRA, CDR2 YSYEKL. Unmatched junction bases numbered 3, after V lost 2 bases and J lost 6 bases. The CDR3 is 14 residues long.